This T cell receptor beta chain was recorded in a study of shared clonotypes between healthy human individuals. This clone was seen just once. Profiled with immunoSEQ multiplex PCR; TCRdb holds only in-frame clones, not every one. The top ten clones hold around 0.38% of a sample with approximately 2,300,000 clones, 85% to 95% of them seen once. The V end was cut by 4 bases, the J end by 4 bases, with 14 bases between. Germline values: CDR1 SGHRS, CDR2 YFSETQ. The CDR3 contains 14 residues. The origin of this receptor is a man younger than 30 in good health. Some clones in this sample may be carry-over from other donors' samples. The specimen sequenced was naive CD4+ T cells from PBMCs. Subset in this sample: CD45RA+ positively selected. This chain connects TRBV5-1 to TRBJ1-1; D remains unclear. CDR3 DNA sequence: TGCGCCAGCAGCCGGACGAGTGGGAGCACTGAAGCTTTCTTT. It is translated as CASSRTSGSTEAFF.